This T cell receptor beta chain was retrieved from a study of patients and donors after allogeneic stem cell transplantation. The CDR3 runs 14 residues. V shed 2 bases and J shed 2 bases, with 10 bases lying between them. CDR1 and CDR2 from the germline V gene are LGHDT and YNNKEL (reference sequence). TCRdb processed the RT-PCR reads anew with MiXCR; each CDR3 protein has one entry. This sample yields approximately 200,000 distinct CDR3 sequences, of which more than 35% are seen a single time; 33% belongs to the top ten. The sequence derives from a human donor who was either an allogeneic HSCT recipient or a stem cell or donor lymphocyte infusion donor (not recorded which). It is not recorded whose cells these are; they may come from a transplant donor. The sequencing sample was made of blood, either unsorted or a sorted T cell fraction (not recorded which). The V gene is TRBV3-1, the J gene TRBJ2-7; tentative D call: TRBD2 (6 bases). The CDR3 DNA sequence: TGTGCCAGCAGCCAATTGGGACTCCCCTACGAGCAGTACTTC. This sequence encodes CASSQLGLPYEQYF.